The 26 T cell receptor beta chains below all came from one sample that was sequenced in a study of TIL therapy for anti-PD-1-resistant metastatic lung cancer. Time point reported: pre-treatment sample, taken before nivolumab and TIL therapy. The libraries were made with immunoSEQ v3. Repertoires were generated with immunoSEQ multiplex PCR, while TCRdb's copy carries only in-frame clones and drops some. In the table there are about 60,000 clones, around 86% of which are singletons. Sequenced material: blood, taken at baseline. These receptors came from a person between 25 and 80 years old with non-small cell lung cancer.

This clone was counted once. This chain joins TRBV6-5 and TRBJ1-3, with 8 bases lining up with TRBD1. V gave up 6 bases and J gave up 2 bases; unmatched junction bases: 6. Germline V gene lookup returns CDR1 MNHEY and CDR2 SVGAGI. The CDR3 runs to 15 residues. CDR3 amino acids: CASRQQGVTGNTIYF. The CDR3 nucleotides read TGTGCCAGCAGGCAACAGGGGGTCACTGGAAACACCATATATTTT.

This clone was detected once. The J gene is TRBJ2-1, the V gene TRBV4-1; weak D call: TRBD1 (6 bases). The CDR3 covers 12 residues. Trimming stripped 5 bases from V and 7 bases from J, with 9 bases between. Germline CDR1 reads MGHRA; CDR2 reads YSYEKL. The CDR3 spells CASSFTGNEQFF. The CDR3 region has the DNA TGCGCCAGCAGCTTCACAGGGAATGAGCAGTTCTTC.

V and J are TRBV7-2 and TRBJ1-4; D is perhaps TRBD1 (5 bases). Trimming stripped 2 bases from V and 5 bases from J, with 15 bases between. The CDR3 length is 16 residues. Germline V gene data show CDR1 as SGHTA and CDR2 as FQGNSA. The CDR3 is CASSLRGREGNEKLFF. DNA for the CDR3: TGTGCCAGCAGCTTACGGGGGAGGGAGGGCAATGAAAAACTGTTTTTT. Drawing the rest from reference TRBV7-2 and TRBJ1-4, the complete variable domain is GAGVSQSPSNKVTEKGKDVELRCDPISGHTALYWYRQSLGQGLEFLIYFQGNSAPDKSGLPSDRFSAERTGGSVSTLTIQRTQQEDSAVYLCASSLRGREGNEKLFFGSGTQLSVL.

The J gene is TRBJ2-3, the V gene TRBV5-5, with D unclear. With 4 bases removed from V and 1 base from J, the gap between germline ends came to 13 bases. Germline CDR1 and CDR2: SGHKS and YYEKEE (reference sequence). This CDR3 is built from 15 residues. Written as DNA, the CDR3 is TGTGCCAGCAGCCGACCGCGAGTCGGCACAGATACGCAGTATTTT. The encoded protein is CASSRPRVGTDTQYF.

This rearrangement joins TRBV5-4 to TRBJ1-1; 7 bases are shared with TRBD1. Germline trimming cut 4 bases from V and 3 bases from J; bases unmatched to any gene: 9. The CDR3 sequence is 15 residues long. CDR1 is SGHNT and CDR2 is YYREEE in the germline V gene (reference sequence). CDR3 sequence (DNA): TGTGCCAGCAGCACAACAACACAGGGGTACACTGAAGCTTTCTTT. Translating gives CASSTTTQGYTEAFF.

The genes are TRBV14 and TRBJ2-7; D unclear. The CDR3 is made up of 16 amino acids. V shed 4 bases and J shed 5 bases, with 21 bases lying between them. Germline values: CDR1 SGHDN, CDR2 FVKESK. The chain's CDR3 is CASSPTRRSPWDEQYF. CDR3 nucleotides: TGTGCCAGCAGCCCCACCCGACGGTCCCCGTGGGACGAGCAGTACTTC.

This clone came up once. The rearrangement links TRBV6-5 to TRBJ2-2; D might be TRBD2 (5 bases). CDR1 is MNHEY, CDR2 SVGAGI, per germline. CDR3 length: 15 residues. Trimming stripped 4 bases from V and 4 bases from J, with 13 bases between. The CDR3 loop reads CASSSRGAVTGELFF. The DNA for the CDR3 is TGTGCCAGCAGTTCCCGTGGAGCGGTCACCGGGGAGCTGTTTTTT.

V is TRBV5-1 and J is TRBJ1-1; TRBD1 is a possible D gene (5 bases). The V gene lost 4 bases and the J gene lost 6 bases, with 19 bases spanning the gap. Germline V lookup: CDR1 SGHRS, CDR2 YFSETQ. The CDR3 contains 15 residues. The DNA for the CDR3 is TGCGCCAGCAGCCACAGGAACAGCGGCAGGGCTGAAGCTTTCTTT. It specifies CASSHRNSGRAEAFF.

The V and J genes are TRBV5-1 and TRBJ2-7, with 12 bases fitting TRBD1. The germline V gene has CDR1 SGHRS and CDR2 YFSETQ. The length of the CDR3 is 15 residues. V shed 2 bases and J 3 bases; nucleotides not matched to a gene: 3. This CDR3 is CASSFGTGGLYEQYF. The CDR3 region has the DNA TGCGCCAGCAGCTTTGGGACAGGGGGCCTCTACGAGCAGTACTTC.

The rearrangement links TRBV30 to TRBJ2-7; D is ambiguous. The CDR3 is 11 residues long. Deletions cut 0 bases from V and 8 bases from J, with 8 bases between. The germline CDR1 and CDR2 sequences are GTSNPN and SVGIG (reference sequence). The CDR3 DNA reads as TGTGCCTGGAGTGTAGGCGGACAGCAGTACTTC. As protein: CAWSVGGQQYF.

The rearrangement joins TRBV5-1 to TRBJ2-7; no reliable D call. The CDR3 has 13 residues. Trimming left V 0 bases short and J 5 bases short, with 9 bases between. Germline V gene data show CDR1 as SGHRS and CDR2 as YFSETQ. The CDR3 here is CASSLVSQNEQYF. For the CDR3, the DNA is TGCGCCAGCAGCTTGGTATCTCAAAACGAGCAGTACTTC.

V is TRBV28 and J is TRBJ1-1; no clear D gene. CDR1 MDHEN and CDR2 SYDVKM come from the germline V gene. V was cut by 1 base and J by 11 bases, with 11 bases left in between. This CDR3 region has 12 residues. The CDR3 DNA is TGTGCCAGCAGTTTATATGGACTGGGGGCTTTCTTT. Its translation: CASSLYGLGAFF.

This chain joins TRBV14 and TRBJ2-1, with 10 bases matching TRBD2. The germline V gene encodes CDR1 SGHDN and CDR2 FVKESK. This CDR3 region has 14 residues. V lost 7 bases, J lost 9 bases, and 9 bases stayed unmatched. The CDR3 DNA is TGTGCCAGCAAAGAACTAGCGGGACATGGTGAGCAGTTCTTC. It yields the protein CASKELAGHGEQFF.

CDR3 region: CASRNSGGAIGELFF. CDR3 sequence (DNA): TGTGCCAGCAGAAATAGCGGGGGGGCTATCGGGGAGCTGTTTTTT. The chain has TRBV6-5 and TRBJ2-2, with 11 nucleotides matching TRBD2. Germline lookup yields CDR1 MNHEY and CDR2 SVGAGI. The trim removed 6 bases at V and 7 bases at J, leaving 7 bases unmatched. The CDR3 totals 15 residues.

The chain couples TRBV5-5 to TRBJ2-7, with a tentative D call TRBD1 (7 bases). Germline values: CDR1 SGHKS, CDR2 YYEKEE (reference sequence). The germline V and J ends were trimmed by 4 bases and 4 bases, with 18 bases remaining between them. This CDR3 has 15 residues. CDR3 coding DNA: TGTGCCAGCAGCCCACTCTCCCAGGGGGGTTACGAGCAGTACTTC. Its protein product is CASSPLSQGGYEQYF.

CDR3 DNA sequence: TGCGCCAGCAGCCAACAGTTAGCGGGGGGAGTCACCGGGGAGCTGTTTTTT. Its protein is CASSQQLAGGVTGELFF. The gene calls are TRBV4-1 and TRBJ2-2; TRBD2 matches at 10 bases. This CDR3 region has 17 residues. V was clipped by 2 bases and J by 4 bases; unmatched bases: 7. The germline gives CDR1 MGHRA, CDR2 YSYEKL.

The chain joins TRBV28 to TRBJ1-6, with D unclear. Per germline, CDR1 MDHEN and CDR2 SYDVKM. The V gene lost 7 bases and the J gene lost 6 bases, with 4 bases spanning the gap. The length of the CDR3 is 11 residues. The CDR3 DNA reads TGTGCCAGCATTGGTAATTCACCCCTCCACTTT. Its translation is CASIGNSPLHF.

The chain links TRBV11-2 to TRBJ2-2; 11 bases line up with TRBD2. Germline V lookup: CDR1 SGHAT, CDR2 FQNNGV. CDR3 size: 18 residues. V gave up 5 bases and J gave up 4 bases; unmatched junction bases: 12. The CDR3 nucleotides read TGTGCCAGCAGCCACGAAACTAGCGGGGGCCGACGCACCGGGGAGCTGTTTTTT. Translating it yields CASSHETSGGRRTGELFF. Filled out from reference TRBV11-2 and TRBJ2-2, the complete variable domain reads EAGVAQSPRYKIIEKRQSVAFWCNPISGHATLYWYQQILGQGPKLLIQFQNNGVVDDSQLPKDRFSAERLKGVDSTLKIQPAKLEDSAVYLCASSHETSGGRRTGELFFGEGSRLTVL.

The chain employs TRBV4-1 and TRBJ2-3; D gene ambiguous. V dropped 5 bases and J dropped 2 bases, with 8 bases sitting between them. Germline CDR1 MGHRA, CDR2 YSYEKL. The CDR3 sequence is 13 residues long. CDR3 DNA: TGCGCCAGCAGCAAGTTATACACAGATACGCAGTATTTT. Encoded protein: CASSKLYTDTQYF.

This chain links TRBV27 with TRBJ1-2; D not resolved. This CDR3 is 13 amino acids long. Trimming stripped 2 bases from V and 8 bases from J, with 12 bases between. Per the germline V gene, CDR1 is MNHEY and CDR2 is SMNVEV (reference sequence). The CDR3 reads CASSLRPAGGYTF. The CDR3 coding sequence is TGTGCCAGCAGTTTAAGGCCAGCGGGGGGCTACACCTTC.

The rearrangement joins TRBV11-3 to TRBJ2-1; 7 bases fit TRBD1. V lost 2 bases to trimming and J lost 2 bases; unmatched junction nucleotides: 6. Germline lookup yields CDR1 SGHNT and CDR2 YENEEA. The CDR3 is 16 amino acids. The CDR3 loop reads CASSLRHGQAYNEQFF. In nucleotides, the CDR3 is TGTGCCAGCAGCTTAAGGCACGGACAGGCCTACAATGAGCAGTTCTTC.

V and J are TRBV10-3 and TRBJ1-1; TRBD1 agrees at 9 bases. Unmatched junction bases numbered 4, after V lost 7 bases and J lost 4 bases. Germline V lookup: CDR1 ENHRY, CDR2 SYGVKD. The CDR3 consists of 13 residues. The CDR3 region has the DNA TGTGCCATCACCCGGGACAGGGCCACTGAAGCTTTCTTT. The encoded protein is CAITRDRATEAFF.

This clone is a singleton in its sample. The gene calls are TRBV27 and TRBJ1-5; the D gene is possibly TRBD1 (5 bases). The germline V gene encodes CDR1 MNHEY and CDR2 SMNVEV (reference sequence). V was cut by 3 bases and J by 6 bases, with 9 bases left in between. The CDR3 consists of 13 residues. Written as DNA, the CDR3 is TGTGCCAGCAGTTTTGCAGGGCCTCAGCCCCAGCATTTT. Encoded protein: CASSFAGPQPQHF.

The V call is TRBV28, the J call TRBJ1-5; perhaps TRBD1 as D (6 bases). Germline CDR1 reads MDHEN; CDR2 reads SYDVKM. The CDR3 is 17 residues long. The ends were cut back, 3 bases at V and 3 bases at J, with 18 bases in the middle. CDR3 in DNA: TGTGCCAGCAGTTTGGGGGCAGCACCCCCTCCCAATCAGCCCCAGCATTTT. Amino acid sequence: CASSLGAAPPPNQPQHF.

The chain uses TRBV2 and TRBJ1-3; D is ambiguous. V gave up 5 bases and J gave up 0 bases, with 8 bases separating them. This CDR3 has 14 residues. Germline values: CDR1 SNHLY, CDR2 FYNNEI. The CDR3 region has the DNA TGTGCCAGCAGTATAGGGCTCTCTGGAAACACCATATATTTT. It encodes CASSIGLSGNTIYF.

The V call is TRBV6-1, the J call TRBJ2-3, with D tentatively TRBD2 (7 bases). Germline V gene lookup returns CDR1 MNHNS and CDR2 SASEGT. The CDR3 has 14 amino acids. The germline V and J ends were trimmed by 3 bases and 7 bases, with 14 bases remaining between them. CDR3 region: CASSEEGGGNTQYF. The CDR3 nucleotides read TGTGCCAGCAGTGAGGAGGGGGGGGGTAATACGCAGTATTTT.